This TCR beta chain derives from a study of OX40 agonist ivuxolimab in advanced cancers. This table comes from immunoSEQ multiplex PCR, and its TCRdb copy is limited to in-frame clones, with some not included. The table lists more than 70,000 clones, 85% to 95% of them singletons. The sample in question was CD4+ or CD8+ T cells sorted from blood, obtained in a trial of the OX40 agonist ivuxolimab. The sequence came from an adult with an advanced solid tumor such as melanoma, head and neck, liver or kidney cancer.

CDR3 nucleotide sequence: TGTGCCAGCAGCCCCGGGGACGCCGAGCAGTACTTC. Encoded protein: CASSPGDAEQYF. The chain employs TRBV7-2 and TRBJ2-7; possibly TRBD1 or TRBD2 for D (5 bases each). Between the trimmed V and J ends, which lost 5 bases and 6 bases, there was a span of 11 bases. CDR3 length: 12 amino acids. Per germline, CDR1 SGHTA and CDR2 FQGNSA.